The sequence of this T cell receptor beta chain was determined in a study of cytomegalovirus exposure and HLA in healthy donors. Findings and caveats of the study: CMV serostatus was the only immune exposure information that was available. In a later analysis, DRB1 alleles had the most associated TCRs; HLA-C alleles the fewest. Some V segments could not be told apart, so they were left out, TRBV6-2 and TRBV6-3 among them. Association of a missense DCLRE1C variant with TCR beta V- and J-gene trimming was reported in a later analysis.

Germline V gene lookup returns CDR1 SGHDT and CDR2 YYEEEE. With 3 bases clipped from V and 5 bases from J, the junction kept 9 bases outside the gene matches. The CDR3 spans 16 residues. Worth noting for this clone: Its antigen is as yet unknown.

PCR employed 60 Vbeta and 13 Jbeta primers. Repertoires were generated with immunoSEQ multiplex PCR, while TCRdb's copy carries only in-frame clones and drops some. The sample has about 180,000 clones; around 80% are singletons. The genes are TRBV5-6 and TRBJ2-3; TRBD1 matches 10 bases. The receptor's source is a woman aged 25 to 39 in good health and CMV-seropositive. The sample taken for sequencing was PBMCs. The CDR3 region has the DNA TGTGCCAGCAGCTACTTCGACAGGGGGCATGGAGATACGCAGTATTTT. Translated: CASSYFDRGHGDTQYF.